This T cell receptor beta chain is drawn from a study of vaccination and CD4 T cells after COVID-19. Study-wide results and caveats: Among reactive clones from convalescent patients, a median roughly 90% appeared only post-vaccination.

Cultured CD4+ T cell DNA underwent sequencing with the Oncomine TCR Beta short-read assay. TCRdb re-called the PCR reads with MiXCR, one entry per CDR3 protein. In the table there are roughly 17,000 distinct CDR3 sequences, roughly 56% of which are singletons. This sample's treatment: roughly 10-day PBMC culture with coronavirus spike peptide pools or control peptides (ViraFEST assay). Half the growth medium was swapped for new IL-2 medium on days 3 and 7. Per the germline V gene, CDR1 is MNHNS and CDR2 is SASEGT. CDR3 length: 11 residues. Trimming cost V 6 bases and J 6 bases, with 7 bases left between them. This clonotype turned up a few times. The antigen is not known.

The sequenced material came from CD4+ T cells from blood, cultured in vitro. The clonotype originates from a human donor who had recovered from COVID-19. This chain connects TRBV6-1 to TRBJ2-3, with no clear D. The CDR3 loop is CASSQADTQYF. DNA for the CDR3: TGTGCCAGCAGCCAAGCGGATACGCAGTATTTT.